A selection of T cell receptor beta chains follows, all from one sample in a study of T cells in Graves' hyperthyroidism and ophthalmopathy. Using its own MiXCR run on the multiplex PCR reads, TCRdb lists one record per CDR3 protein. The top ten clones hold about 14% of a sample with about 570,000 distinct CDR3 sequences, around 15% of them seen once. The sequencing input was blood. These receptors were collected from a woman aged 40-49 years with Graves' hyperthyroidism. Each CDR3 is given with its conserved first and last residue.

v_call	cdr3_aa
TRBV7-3	CASSLSPHEQFF
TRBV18	CASSPAEGISTDTQYF
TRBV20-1	CSADRAATQETQYF
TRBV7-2	CASSSTRQRNIQYF
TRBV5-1	CASSLLSADRGSEAFF
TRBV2	CASSPDSLILRDTEAFF
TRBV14	CASSQVPAPNEQFF
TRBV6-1	CASSVLGNEAAETQYF
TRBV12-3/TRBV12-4	CASSLGVGPQHF
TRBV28	CASSHGTLSDTIYF
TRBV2	CATHSGSSGNTIYF
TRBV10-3	CAISPGELNYGCTF
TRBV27	CASSPSWTANYGYTF
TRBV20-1	CSARRMGSYNEQFF
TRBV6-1	CASSPGGSGNTEAFF
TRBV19	CASRNVEGEKLFF
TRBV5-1	CASSLAVGLGYTF
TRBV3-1	CASSSLRTNEKLFF
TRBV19	CASSSTRLAGTYNEQFF
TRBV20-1	CSARKGYETQYF
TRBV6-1	CASSHHVQAQETQYF
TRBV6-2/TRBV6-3	CASSQQGTTDTQYF
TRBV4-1	CASSIGQGASADTQYF
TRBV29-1	CSVVQGESNQPQHF
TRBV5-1	CASTPGQRLNTEAFF
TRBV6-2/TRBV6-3	CASGWQPNTEAFF
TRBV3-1	CASSPSSGSPTDTQYF
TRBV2	CASNRDRAWNQPQHF
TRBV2	CASSEARSYNEQFF
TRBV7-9	CASRRGAGGHEQYF
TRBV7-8	CASSLGLAEVGNEQFF
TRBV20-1	CSARGNQETQYF
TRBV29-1	CSVEWYGYPIDQNEQFF
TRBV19	CASSIEQGALQHF
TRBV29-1	CSVGDRVDTYNEQFF
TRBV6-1	CASSGTDLNTEAFF